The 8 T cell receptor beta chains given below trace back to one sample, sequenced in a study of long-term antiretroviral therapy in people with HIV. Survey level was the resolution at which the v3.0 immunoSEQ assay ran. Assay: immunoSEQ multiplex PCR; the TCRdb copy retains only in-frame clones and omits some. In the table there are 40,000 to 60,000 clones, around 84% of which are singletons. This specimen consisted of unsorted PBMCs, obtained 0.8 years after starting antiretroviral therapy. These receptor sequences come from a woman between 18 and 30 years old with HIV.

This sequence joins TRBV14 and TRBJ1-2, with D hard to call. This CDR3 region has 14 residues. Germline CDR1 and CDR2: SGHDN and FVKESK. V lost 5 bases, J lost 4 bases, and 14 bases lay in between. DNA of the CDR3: TGTGCCAGCAGCACGTTTGACATTCCCTATGGCTACACCTTC. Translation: CASSTFDIPYGYTF.

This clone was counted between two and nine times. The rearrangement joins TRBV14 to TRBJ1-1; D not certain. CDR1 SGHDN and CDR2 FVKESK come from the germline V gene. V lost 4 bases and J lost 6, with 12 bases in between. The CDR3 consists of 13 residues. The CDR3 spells CASSLLLDSEAFF. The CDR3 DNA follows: TGTGCCAGCAGCCTCCTTCTTGACTCTGAAGCTTTCTTT.

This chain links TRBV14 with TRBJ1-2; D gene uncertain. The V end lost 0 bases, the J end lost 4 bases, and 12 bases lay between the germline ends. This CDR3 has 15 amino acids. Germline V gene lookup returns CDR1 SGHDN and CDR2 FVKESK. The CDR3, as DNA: TGTGCCAGCAGCCAAGAACTTGGTATGGCCTATGGCTACACCTTC. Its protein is CASSQELGMAYGYTF.

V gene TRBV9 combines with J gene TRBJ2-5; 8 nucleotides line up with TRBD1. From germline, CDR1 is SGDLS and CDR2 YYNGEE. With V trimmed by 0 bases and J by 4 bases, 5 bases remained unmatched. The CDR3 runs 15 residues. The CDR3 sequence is CASSVARGRGETQYF. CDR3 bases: TGTGCCAGCAGCGTAGCCAGGGGGCGCGGAGAGACCCAGTACTTC.

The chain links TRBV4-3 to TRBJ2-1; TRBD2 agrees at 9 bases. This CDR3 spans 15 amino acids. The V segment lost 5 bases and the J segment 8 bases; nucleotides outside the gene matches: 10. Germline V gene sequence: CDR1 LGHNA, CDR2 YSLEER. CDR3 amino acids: CASSSRLAAPDEQFF. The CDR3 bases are TGCGCCAGCAGCTCCCGACTAGCGGCTCCTGATGAGCAGTTCTTC.

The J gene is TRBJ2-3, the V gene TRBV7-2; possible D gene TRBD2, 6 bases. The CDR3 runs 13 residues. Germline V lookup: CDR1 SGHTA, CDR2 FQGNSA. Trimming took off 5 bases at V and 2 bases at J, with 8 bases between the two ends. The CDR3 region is CASSADYTDTQYF. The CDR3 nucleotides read TGTGCCAGCAGCGCGGACTACACAGATACGCAGTATTTT.

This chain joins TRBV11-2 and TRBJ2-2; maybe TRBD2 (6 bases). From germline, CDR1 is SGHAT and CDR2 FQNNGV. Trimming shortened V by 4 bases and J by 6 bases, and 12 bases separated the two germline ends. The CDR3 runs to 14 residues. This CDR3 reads CASSSPGGAGELFF. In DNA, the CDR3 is TGTGCCAGCAGCTCGCCCGGCGGGGCCGGGGAGCTGTTTTTT.

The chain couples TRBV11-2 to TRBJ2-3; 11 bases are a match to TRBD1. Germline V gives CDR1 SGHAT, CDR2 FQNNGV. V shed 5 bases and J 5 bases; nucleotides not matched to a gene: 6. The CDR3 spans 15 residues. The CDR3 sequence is CASSPDRGQIDTQYF. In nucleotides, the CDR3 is TGTGCCAGCAGCCCGGACAGGGGGCAAATAGATACGCAGTATTTT.